This T cell receptor beta chain comes out of a study of siplizumab effects on memory and regulatory T cells. The CDR3 is 15 residues long. The V segment lost 4 bases and the J segment 7 bases; nucleotides outside the gene matches: 7. In germline, CDR1 is SEHNR, CDR2 FQNEAQ (reference sequence). Profiled with immunoSEQ multiplex PCR; TCRdb holds only in-frame clones, not every one. The table shows 45,000 to 60,000 clones, with about 90% occurring only once. Comments on this clone: Its cognate antigen is unknown.

Study-wide points: Researchers could not give a naive or memory phenotype to roughly 75-96% of proliferating CD4+ or CD8+ clones. Confirmatory evidence of suppressive function in proliferating siplizumab-culture Tregs was not obtained.

The sequence was obtained from a human donor in good health. The chain links TRBV7-9 to TRBJ1-4, with 9 bases aligning to TRBD1. Sequenced input: naive CD8+ T cells sorted from blood. The CDR3 DNA is TGTGCCAGCAGCTCGGGCCCGGACAGGGGTGAAAAACTGTTTTTT. Amino acids: CASSSGPDRGEKLFF.